This section outlines one TCR beta chain sequence together with its context. Antigen: not known. CD4+ cells yielded CD45RA+ naive and CD45RA-negative memory subsets. Trimming pared 3 bases from V and 7 bases from J, leaving 11 bases between. The CDR3 sequence is 13 residues long. CDR1 is SGDLS, CDR2 YYNGEE, per germline. In the original workflow: ImmunoSEQ junction-only sequences lacked quality scores, so their filtering differed. Measured with immunoSEQ multiplex PCR; TCRdb has only the in-frame clones, and not every one. V and J calls and clone size are those listed in that table; D and trimming were worked out from the DNA. This sample has around 1.4 million clones; approximately 98.5% occur once, and the top ten carry about 0.34%. The record originates from a study of shared clonotypes between healthy human individuals. For the study at large: Plates per donor: three CD4 naive, three CD4 memory, two CD8 naive, one CD8 memory. Study-wide results and limits: Sequencing of the sorted subsets was shown by rarefaction to be incomplete despite large depth.

The specimen sequenced was naive CD4+ T cells sorted from blood. Subset indicated: CD45RA+ positively selected. The sequence derives from a man between 25 and 39 years old in good health. The V and J genes are TRBV9 and TRBJ2-1; no clear D. The CDR3 DNA follows: TGTGCCAGCAGCGCCCCCGGTGGTAATGAGCAGTTCTTC. Amino acids: CASSAPGGNEQFF. Full variable domain (missing parts from reference TRBV9 and TRBJ2-1): DSGVTQTPKHLITATGQRVTLRCSPRSGDLSVYWYQQSLDQGLQFLIQYYNGEERAKGNILERFSAQQFPDLHSELNLSSLELGDSALYFCASSAPGGNEQFFGPGTRLTVL.